These 16 T cell receptor beta chains were all obtained from the same sample, sequenced in a study of spatial heterogeneity in lung cancer. As to time point: sample taken at primary tumor resection. Unsorted whole RNA samples from tumor, nontumor lung or frozen PBMC were sequenced. TCRdb re-called the 5' RACE reads through MiXCR, storing one row per CDR3 protein. The profile shows over 12,000 distinct CDR3 sequences, around 9.1% of them singletons. The starting material was PBMCs, obtained at surgery. All receptors come from a male donor with early-stage non-small cell lung cancer.

The chain recombines TRBV5-4 with TRBJ2-7; 9 bases line up with TRBD1. The CDR3 extends over 15 amino acids. Germline loops: CDR1 SGHNT, CDR2 YYREEE (reference sequence). Unmatched junction bases numbered 6, after V lost 4 bases and J lost 1 base. CDR3 in DNA: TGTGCCAGCAGCGCGACCGGGACAGGGTCCTACGAGCAGTACTTC. This translates into CASSATGTGSYEQYF.

This clonotype has ten or more counts. This sequence joins TRBV7-9 and TRBJ2-5; 9 positions match TRBD1. The CDR3 has 14 residues. Germline V gene sequence: CDR1 SEHNR, CDR2 FQNEAQ (reference sequence). The V and J ends lost 4 bases and 4 bases, in that order; junction bases with no gene match: 4. The CDR3 DNA reads TGTGCCAGCAGCTCCACAGGGGGCTTAGAGACCCAGTACTTC. It encodes CASSSTGGLETQYF.

This clonotype was observed at least ten times. V gene TRBV4-3 combines with J gene TRBJ1-1; the match to TRBD1 covers 7 bases. The CDR3 has 15 amino acids. J lost 4 bases, V lost 0 bases, and 5 bases had no gene match. The germline gives CDR1 LGHNA, CDR2 YSLEER. The CDR3 spells CASSQDSGGSTEAFF. In DNA form, the CDR3 reads TGCGCCAGCAGCCAAGATTCAGGGGGAAGCACTGAAGCTTTCTTT.

There are many counts of this clonotype. The chain uses TRBV4-2 and TRBJ2-6; a possible D gene is TRBD1 (6 bases). Trimming left V 6 bases short and J 1 base short, with 10 bases between. The CDR3 runs 15 residues. CDR1 and CDR2 (germline): LGHNA, YNFKEQ. CDR3 DNA: TGTGCCAGCAGGGACACAGGGTCTGGGGCCAACGTCCTGACTTTC. As protein: CASRDTGSGANVLTF.

This clonotype occurred many times. J is TRBJ1-5 and V is TRBV10-3; D is ambiguous. CDR1 and CDR2 (germline): ENHRY, SYGVKD. V shed 3 bases and J shed 4 bases, with 13 bases lying between them. The CDR3 totals 15 residues. CDR3 loop: CAISEIETPNQPQHF. As DNA, the CDR3 is TGTGCCATCAGTGAAATCGAGACACCAAATCAGCCCCAGCATTTT.

The rearrangement links TRBV7-2 to TRBJ2-7, with D perhaps TRBD1 (6 bases). Per the germline V gene, CDR1 is SGHTA and CDR2 is FQGNSA. This CDR3 is built from 15 residues. V lost 3 bases and J lost 0, with 12 bases in between. In nucleotides, the CDR3 is TGTGCCAGCAGCTTGACAGGTGTCAGCTCCTACGAGCAGTACTTC. This encodes CASSLTGVSSYEQYF.

This sequence joins TRBV13 and TRBJ2-2; 7 bases align to TRBD1. The V segment lost 5 bases and the J segment 1 base; nucleotides outside the gene matches: 7. Germline lookup yields CDR1 PRHDT and CDR2 FYEKMQ (reference sequence). This CDR3 comprises 16 residues. DNA of the CDR3: TGTGCCAGCAGCCCACCCCGGGACAGGAACACCGGGGAGCTGTTTTTT. Translation: CASSPPRDRNTGELFF.

The sample holds many counts of this clonotype. The rearrangement links TRBV19 to TRBJ1-4; D gene uncertain. V was clipped by 7 bases and J by 0 bases, with 9 bases between them. The CDR3 sequence is 14 residues long. The germline gives CDR1 LNHDA, CDR2 SQIVND (reference sequence). CDR3 protein: CASTLAATNEKLFF. The CDR3 nucleotides are TGTGCCAGTACCCTAGCTGCAACTAATGAAAAACTGTTTTTT.

This clonotype occurred many times. The chain is built from TRBV6-5 and TRBJ2-7; the D gene could be TRBD1 or TRBD2 (5 bases each). The CDR3 contains 12 residues. The V gene lost 3 bases and the J gene lost 6 bases, with 9 bases spanning the gap. From germline, CDR1 is MNHEY and CDR2 SVGAGI. CDR3 coding DNA: TGTGCCAGCAGTTATCTCGGGGCCGAGCAGTACTTC. This codes for CASSYLGAEQYF.

This clonotype was counted at least ten times. The DNA for the CDR3 is TGTGCCAGCAGCGTAGTAGCAGATACGCAGTATTTT. Translation: CASSVVADTQYF. This chain joins TRBV9 and TRBJ2-3; D gene unclear. Germline V gene data show CDR1 as SGDLS and CDR2 as YYNGEE. V lost 0 bases to trimming and J lost 4 bases, with 3 bases between them. This CDR3 has 12 residues.

A few counts support this clonotype. The chain couples TRBV6-1 to TRBJ1-5; D is unclear. Germline lookup yields CDR1 MNHNS and CDR2 SASEGT. Trimming pared 6 bases from V and 5 bases from J, leaving 11 bases between. The CDR3 extends over 13 amino acids. CDR3 sequence (DNA): TGTGCCAGCAGGCCTGACACTTATCAGCCCCAGCATTTT. This sequence encodes CASRPDTYQPQHF.

This clonotype is medium-sized by share. The chain couples TRBV20-1 to TRBJ2-3; no firm D call. V was trimmed by 0 bases and J by 2 bases, leaving 12 bases between them. The CDR3 consists of 15 residues. Germline V gene lookup returns CDR1 DFQATT and CDR2 SNEGSKA (reference sequence). The CDR3 DNA reads as TGCAGTGCTAGAGAAGGAGACCGCGACACAGATACGCAGTATTTT. Translated, it gives CSAREGDRDTDTQYF.

J is TRBJ2-7 and V is TRBV12-3 or TRBV12-4; unclear D gene. The last part of the DNA fits TRBJ2-5 better; the J call may be wrong. The CDR3 length is 12 residues. The CDR3 loop is CASSPPSGTQYF. In DNA form, the CDR3 reads TGTGCCAGCAGTCCCCCCTCAGGGACCCAGTACTTC.

This clonotype was observed at least ten times. V is TRBV5-1 and J is TRBJ2-3; 11 positions agree with TRBD2. This CDR3 is built from 16 residues. Trimming at V came to 3 bases and at J to 1 base, leaving 4 bases not matched to a gene. The germline gives CDR1 SGHRS, CDR2 YFSETQ. The CDR3 region is CASSSLAGGGTDTQYF. DNA of the CDR3: TGCGCCAGCAGCTCCTTAGCGGGAGGGGGCACAGATACGCAGTATTTT.

This clonotype showed up many times. This chain joins TRBV3-1 and TRBJ2-7, with D perhaps matching TRBD2 (6 bases). CDR1 is LGHDT and CDR2 is YNNKEL in the germline V gene (reference sequence). This CDR3 has 15 residues. V was shortened by 1 base and J by 0 bases, with 10 bases between the two germline ends. For the CDR3, the DNA is TGTGCCAGCAGCCAAGGCGCGGGACCCTCCTACGAGCAGTACTTC. It specifies CASSQGAGPSYEQYF.

This clonotype was observed a handful of times. The rearrangement links TRBV29-1 to TRBJ1-1; the D gene is possibly TRBD1 (6 bases). CDR1 SQVTM and CDR2 ANQGSEA come from the germline V gene. The CDR3 has 13 residues. V was shortened by 3 bases and J by 6 bases, with 14 bases between the two germline ends. The CDR3 coding sequence is TGCAGCGTTGAGAAACAGGCAGGGGCTGAAGCTTTCTTT. Translation: CSVEKQAGAEAFF.